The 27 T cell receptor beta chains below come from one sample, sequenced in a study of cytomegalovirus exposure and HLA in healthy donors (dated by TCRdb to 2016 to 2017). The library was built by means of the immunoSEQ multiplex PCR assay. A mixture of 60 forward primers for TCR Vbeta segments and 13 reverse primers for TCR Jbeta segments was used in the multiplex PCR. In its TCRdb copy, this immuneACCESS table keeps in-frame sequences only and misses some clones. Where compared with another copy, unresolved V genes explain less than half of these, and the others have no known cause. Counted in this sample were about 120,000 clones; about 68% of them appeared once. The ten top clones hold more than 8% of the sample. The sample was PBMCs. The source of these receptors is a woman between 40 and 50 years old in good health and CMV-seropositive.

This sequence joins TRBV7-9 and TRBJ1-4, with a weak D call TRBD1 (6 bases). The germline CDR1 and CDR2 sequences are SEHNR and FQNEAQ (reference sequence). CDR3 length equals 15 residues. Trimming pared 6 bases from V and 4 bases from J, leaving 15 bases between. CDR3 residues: CASRQQGVSNEKLFF. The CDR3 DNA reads TGTGCCAGCAGACAACAGGGAGTTAGTAATGAAAAACTGTTTTTT.

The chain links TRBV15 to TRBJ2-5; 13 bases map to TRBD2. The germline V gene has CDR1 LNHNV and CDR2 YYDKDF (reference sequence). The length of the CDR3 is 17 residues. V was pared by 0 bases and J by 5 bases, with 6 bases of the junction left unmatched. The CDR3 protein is CATSRDDVTSGRETQYF. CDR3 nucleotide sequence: TGTGCCACCAGCAGAGATGACGTGACTAGCGGGAGGGAGACCCAGTACTTC. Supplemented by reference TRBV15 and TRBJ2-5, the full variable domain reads DAMVIQNPRYQVTQFGKPVTLSCSQTLNHNVMYWYQQKSSQAPKLLFHYYDKDFNNEADTPDNFQSRRPNTSFCFLDIRSPGLGDTAMYLCATSRDDVTSGRETQYFGPGTRLLVL.

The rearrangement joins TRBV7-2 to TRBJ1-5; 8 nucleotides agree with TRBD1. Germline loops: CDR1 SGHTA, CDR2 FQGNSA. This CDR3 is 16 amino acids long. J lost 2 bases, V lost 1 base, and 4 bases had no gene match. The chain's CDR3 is CASSLVGGQGNQPQHF. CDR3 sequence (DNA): TGTGCCAGCAGCTTAGTTGGGGGACAGGGCAATCAGCCCCAGCATTTT.

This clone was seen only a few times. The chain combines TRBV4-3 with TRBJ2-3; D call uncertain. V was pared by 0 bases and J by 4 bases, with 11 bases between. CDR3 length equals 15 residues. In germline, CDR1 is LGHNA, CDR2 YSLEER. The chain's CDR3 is CASSQDSRIPDTQYF. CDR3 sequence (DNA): TGCGCCAGCAGCCAAGATAGTCGAATCCCAGATACGCAGTATTTT.

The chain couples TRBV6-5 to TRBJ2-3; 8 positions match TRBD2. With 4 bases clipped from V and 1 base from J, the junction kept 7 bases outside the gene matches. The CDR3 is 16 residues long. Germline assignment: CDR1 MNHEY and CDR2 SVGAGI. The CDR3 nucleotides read TGTGCCAGCAGTTCTGGCCGGGGGGGTGGCACAGATACGCAGTATTTT. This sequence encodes CASSSGRGGGTDTQYF.

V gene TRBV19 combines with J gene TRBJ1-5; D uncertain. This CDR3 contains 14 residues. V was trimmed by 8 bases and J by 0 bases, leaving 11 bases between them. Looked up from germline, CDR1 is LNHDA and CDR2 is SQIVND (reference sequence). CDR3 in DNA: TGTGCCAGTTCCCCTCCGGGTAGCAATCAGCCCCAGCATTTT. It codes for CASSPPGSNQPQHF. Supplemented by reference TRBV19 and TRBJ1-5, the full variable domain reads DGGITQSPKYLFRKEGQNVTLSCEQNLNHDAMYWYRQDPGQGLRLIYYSQIVNDFQKGDIAEGYSVSREKKESFPLTVTSAQKNPTAFYLCASSPPGSNQPQHFGDGTRLSIL.

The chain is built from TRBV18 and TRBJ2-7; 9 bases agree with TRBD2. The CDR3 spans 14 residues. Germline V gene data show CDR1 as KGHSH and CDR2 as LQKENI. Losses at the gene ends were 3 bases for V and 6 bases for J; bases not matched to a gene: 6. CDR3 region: CASSPSGSVGEQYF. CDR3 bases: TGTGCCAGCTCACCTAGCGGGAGCGTCGGCGAGCAGTACTTC.

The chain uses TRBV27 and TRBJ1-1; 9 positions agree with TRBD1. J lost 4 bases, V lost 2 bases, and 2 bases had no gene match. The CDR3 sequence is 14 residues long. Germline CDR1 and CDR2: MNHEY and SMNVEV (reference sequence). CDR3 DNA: TGTGCCAGCAGTTTAGGGACAGGGCGCACTGAAGCTTTCTTT. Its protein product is CASSLGTGRTEAFF.

DNA for the CDR3: TGTGCCAGCAACCGACAGACAGCCAAAAACATTCAGTACTTC. Its translation: CASNRQTAKNIQYF. The chain uses TRBV6-5 and TRBJ2-4; possibly TRBD1 for D (5 bases). This CDR3 is 14 amino acids long. From germline, CDR1 is MNHEY and CDR2 SVGAGI. V was trimmed by 7 bases and J by 0 bases, leaving 10 bases between them.

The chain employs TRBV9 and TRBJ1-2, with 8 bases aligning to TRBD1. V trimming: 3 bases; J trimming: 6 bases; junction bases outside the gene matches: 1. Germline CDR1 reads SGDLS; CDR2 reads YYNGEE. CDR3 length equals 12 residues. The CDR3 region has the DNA TGTGCCAGCAGCGAGACAGGGGATGGCTACACCTTC. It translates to CASSETGDGYTF.

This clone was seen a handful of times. In DNA form, the CDR3 reads TGTGCCTGGAGTAGACTCTACACCGGGGAGCTGTTTTTT. Residues: CAWSRLYTGELFF. This chain connects TRBV30 to TRBJ2-2, with D unclear. From germline, CDR1 is GTSNPN and CDR2 SVGIG (reference sequence). V dropped 2 bases and J dropped 3 bases, with 7 bases sitting between them. The CDR3 covers 13 residues.

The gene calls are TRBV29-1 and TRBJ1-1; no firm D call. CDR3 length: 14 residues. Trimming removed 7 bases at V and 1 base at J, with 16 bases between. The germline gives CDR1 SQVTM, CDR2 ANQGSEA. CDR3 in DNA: TGCAGCGGACTGAAGATCGACGGGAACACTGAAGCTTTCTTT. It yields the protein CSGLKIDGNTEAFF.

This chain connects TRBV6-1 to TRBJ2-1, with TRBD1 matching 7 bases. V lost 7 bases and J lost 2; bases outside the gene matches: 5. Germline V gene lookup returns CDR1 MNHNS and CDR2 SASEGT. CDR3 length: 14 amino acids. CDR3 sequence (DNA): TGTGCCAGCACCCCGGGACAGACCTACAATGAGCAGTTCTTC. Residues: CASTPGQTYNEQFF.

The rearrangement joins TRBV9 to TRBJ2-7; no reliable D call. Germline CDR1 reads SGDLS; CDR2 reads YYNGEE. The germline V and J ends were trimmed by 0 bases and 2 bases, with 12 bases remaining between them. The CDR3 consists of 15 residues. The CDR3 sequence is CASSVEPGSTYEQYF. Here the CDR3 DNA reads TGTGCCAGCAGCGTAGAGCCGGGTTCCACCTACGAGCAGTACTTC.

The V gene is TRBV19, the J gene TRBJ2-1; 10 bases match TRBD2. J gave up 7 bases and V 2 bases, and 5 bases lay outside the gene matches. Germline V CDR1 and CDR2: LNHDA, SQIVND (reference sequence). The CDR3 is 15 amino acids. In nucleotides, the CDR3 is TGTGCCAGTAGTATACTAGCGGGAGCATCAAATGAGCAGTTCTTC. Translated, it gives CASSILAGASNEQFF.

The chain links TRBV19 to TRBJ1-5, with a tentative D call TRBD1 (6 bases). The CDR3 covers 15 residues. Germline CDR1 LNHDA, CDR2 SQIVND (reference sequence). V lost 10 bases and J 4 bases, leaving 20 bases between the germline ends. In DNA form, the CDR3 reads TGTGCCACCCGGCCCAGGGGATTTGGGAATCAGCCCCAGCATTTT. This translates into CATRPRGFGNQPQHF.

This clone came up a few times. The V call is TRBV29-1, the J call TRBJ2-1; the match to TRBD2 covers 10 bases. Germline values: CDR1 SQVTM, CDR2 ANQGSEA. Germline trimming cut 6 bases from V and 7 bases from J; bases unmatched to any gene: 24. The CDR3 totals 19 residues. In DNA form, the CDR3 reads TGCAGCGTAAAGAGAATAGCGGGAGGAGGGTTAGACCTCGGGAATGAGCAGTTCTTC. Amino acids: CSVKRIAGGGLDLGNEQFF.

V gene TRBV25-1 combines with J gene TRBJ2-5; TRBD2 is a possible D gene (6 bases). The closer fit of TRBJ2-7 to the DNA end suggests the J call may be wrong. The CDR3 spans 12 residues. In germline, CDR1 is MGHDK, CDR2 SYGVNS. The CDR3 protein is CASRDFSYEQYF. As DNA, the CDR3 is TGTGCCAGCCGGGACTTTTCCTACGAGCAGTACTTC.

The CDR3 DNA follows: TGTGCCAGCAGTGGGACTAGGGACGGTAACTATGGCTACACCTTC. It codes for CASSGTRDGNYGYTF. The gene calls are TRBV25-1 and TRBJ1-2, with a possible D match to TRBD1 (5 bases). CDR1 is MGHDK and CDR2 is SYGVNS in the germline V gene. V gave up 4 bases and J gave up 1 base, with 13 bases separating them. The CDR3 has 15 residues.

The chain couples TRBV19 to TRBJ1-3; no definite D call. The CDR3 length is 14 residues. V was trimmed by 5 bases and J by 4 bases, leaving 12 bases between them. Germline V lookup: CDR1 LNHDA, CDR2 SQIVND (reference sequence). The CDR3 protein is CASSQGGEGNTIYF. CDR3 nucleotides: TGTGCCAGTAGTCAAGGCGGAGAGGGAAACACCATATATTTT.

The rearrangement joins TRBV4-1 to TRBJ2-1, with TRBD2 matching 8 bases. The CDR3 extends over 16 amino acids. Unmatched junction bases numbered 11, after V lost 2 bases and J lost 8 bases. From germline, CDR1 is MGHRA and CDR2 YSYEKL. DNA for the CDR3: TGCGCCAGCAGCCAACACAAGCGGGAGATGTCGGATGAGCAGTTCTTC. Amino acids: CASSQHKREMSDEQFF.

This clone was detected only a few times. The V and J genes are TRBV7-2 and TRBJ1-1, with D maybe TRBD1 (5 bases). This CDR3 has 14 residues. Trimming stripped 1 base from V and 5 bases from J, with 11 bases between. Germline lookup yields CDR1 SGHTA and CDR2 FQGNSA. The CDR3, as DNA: TGTGCCAGCAGCTTAGATGGGGGGAGAACTGAAGCTTTCTTT. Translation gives CASSLDGGRTEAFF. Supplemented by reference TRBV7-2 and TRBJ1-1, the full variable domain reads GAGVSQSPSNKVTEKGKDVELRCDPISGHTALYWYRQSLGQGLEFLIYFQGNSAPDKSGLPSDRFSAERTGGSVSTLTIQRTQQEDSAVYLCASSLDGGRTEAFFGQGTRLTVV.

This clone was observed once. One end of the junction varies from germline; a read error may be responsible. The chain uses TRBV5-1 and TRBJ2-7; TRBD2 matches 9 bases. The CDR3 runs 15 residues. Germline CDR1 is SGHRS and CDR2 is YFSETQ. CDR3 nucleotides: TGCGCCAGCAGCTTTGAGCGGGAGGTCACTTACGGGCAGTACTTC. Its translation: CASSFEREVTYGQYF.

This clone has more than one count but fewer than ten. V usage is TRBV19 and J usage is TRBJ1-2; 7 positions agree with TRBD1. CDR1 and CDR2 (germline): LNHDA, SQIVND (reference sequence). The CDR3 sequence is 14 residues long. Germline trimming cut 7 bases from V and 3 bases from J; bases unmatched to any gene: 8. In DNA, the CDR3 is TGTGCCAGTAACCTGGGAACAGGGGACTATGGCTACACCTTC. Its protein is CASNLGTGDYGYTF. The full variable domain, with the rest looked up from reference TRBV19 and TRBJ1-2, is DGGITQSPKYLFRKEGQNVTLSCEQNLNHDAMYWYRQDPGQGLRLIYYSQIVNDFQKGDIAEGYSVSREKKESFPLTVTSAQKNPTAFYLCASNLGTGDYGYTFGSGTRLTVV.

The CDR3 nucleotides are TGTGCCAGGCGGACACCCTATAGCAATCAGCCCCAGCATTTT. It encodes CARRTPYSNQPQHF. This rearrangement joins TRBV19 to TRBJ1-5; D may be TRBD1 (5 bases). Per the germline V gene, CDR1 is LNHDA and CDR2 is SQIVND (reference sequence). The CDR3 sequence is 14 residues long. V lost 9 bases and J lost 0, with 12 bases in between.

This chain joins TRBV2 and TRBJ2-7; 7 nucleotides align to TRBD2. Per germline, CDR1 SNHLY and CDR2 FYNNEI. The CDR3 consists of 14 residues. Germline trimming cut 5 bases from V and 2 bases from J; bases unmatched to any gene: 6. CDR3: CASSPGTTAYEQYF. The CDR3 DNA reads TGTGCCAGCAGTCCCGGGACTACCGCCTACGAGCAGTACTTC.

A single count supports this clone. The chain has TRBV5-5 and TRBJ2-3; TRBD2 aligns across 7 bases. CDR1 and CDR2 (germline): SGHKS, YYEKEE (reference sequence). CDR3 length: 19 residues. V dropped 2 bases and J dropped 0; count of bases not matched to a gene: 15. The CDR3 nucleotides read TGTGCCAGCAGCTTCTCACCCCGTGGCGGGGGAACTAGCACAGATACGCAGTATTTT. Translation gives CASSFSPRGGGTSTDTQYF.